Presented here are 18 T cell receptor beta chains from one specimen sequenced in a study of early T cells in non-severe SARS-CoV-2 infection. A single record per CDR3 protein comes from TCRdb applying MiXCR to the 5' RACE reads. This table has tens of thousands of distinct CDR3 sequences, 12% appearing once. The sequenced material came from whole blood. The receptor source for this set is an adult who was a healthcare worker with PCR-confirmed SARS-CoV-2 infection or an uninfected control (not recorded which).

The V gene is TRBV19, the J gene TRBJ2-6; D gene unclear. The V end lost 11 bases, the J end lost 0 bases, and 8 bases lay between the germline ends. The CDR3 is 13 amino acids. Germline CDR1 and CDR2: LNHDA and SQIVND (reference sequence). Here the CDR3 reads CAASSSGANVLTF. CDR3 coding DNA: TGTGCCGCGAGCAGCTCTGGGGCCAACGTCCTGACTTTC.

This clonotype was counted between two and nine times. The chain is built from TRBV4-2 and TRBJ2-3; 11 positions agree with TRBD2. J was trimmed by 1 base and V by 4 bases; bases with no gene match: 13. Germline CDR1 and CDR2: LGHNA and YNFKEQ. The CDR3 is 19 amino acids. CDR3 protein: CASSLTRTSGLGGTDTQYF. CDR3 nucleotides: TGTGCCAGCAGCCTCACCCGGACTAGCGGGCTCGGGGGCACAGATACGCAGTATTTT.

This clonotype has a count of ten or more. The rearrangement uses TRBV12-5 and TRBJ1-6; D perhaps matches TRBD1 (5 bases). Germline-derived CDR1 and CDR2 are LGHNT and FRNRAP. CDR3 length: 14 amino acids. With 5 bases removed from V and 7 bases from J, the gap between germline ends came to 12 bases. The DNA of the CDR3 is TGTGCTAGTGGTATTACAGGTGGCAATTCACCCCTCCACTTT. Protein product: CASGITGGNSPLHF.

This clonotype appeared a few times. CDR3 in DNA: TGTGCCAGCAAGTTCCTTGGGGCCTACAATGAGCAGTTCTTC. It codes for CASKFLGAYNEQFF. The V call is TRBV6-6, the J call TRBJ2-1, with D unclear. Germline V gene sequence: CDR1 MNHNY, CDR2 SVGAGI (reference sequence). V lost 7 bases to trimming and J lost 2 bases, with 12 bases between them. This CDR3 region has 14 residues.

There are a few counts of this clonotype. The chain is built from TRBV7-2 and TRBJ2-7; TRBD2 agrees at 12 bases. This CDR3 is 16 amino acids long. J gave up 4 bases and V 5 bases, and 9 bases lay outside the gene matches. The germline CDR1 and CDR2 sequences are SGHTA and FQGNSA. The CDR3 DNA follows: TGTGCCAGCAGCCCCAGACTAGCGGGAGCTAGTTACGAGCAGTACTTC. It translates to CASSPRLAGASYEQYF.

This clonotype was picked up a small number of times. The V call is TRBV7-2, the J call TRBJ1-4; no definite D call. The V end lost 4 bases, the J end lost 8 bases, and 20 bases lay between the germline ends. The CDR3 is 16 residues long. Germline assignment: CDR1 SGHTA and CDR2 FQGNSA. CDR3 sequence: CASSSMSRAGGEKLFF. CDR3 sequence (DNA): TGTGCCAGCAGCTCAATGAGCAGAGCGGGAGGAGAAAAACTGTTTTTT.

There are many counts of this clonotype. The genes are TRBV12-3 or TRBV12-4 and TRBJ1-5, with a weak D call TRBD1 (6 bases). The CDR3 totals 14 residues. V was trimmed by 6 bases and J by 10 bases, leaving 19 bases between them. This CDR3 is CASRATGNVLPQHF. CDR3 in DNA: TGTGCCAGCAGGGCAACAGGGAACGTGCTTCCCCAGCATTTT.

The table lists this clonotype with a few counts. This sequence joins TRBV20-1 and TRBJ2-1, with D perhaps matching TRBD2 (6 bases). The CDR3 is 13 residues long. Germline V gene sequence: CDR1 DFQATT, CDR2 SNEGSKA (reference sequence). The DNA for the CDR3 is TGCACCTGTGGAGCGGGCTCCTACAATGAGCAGTTCTTC. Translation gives CTCGAGSYNEQFF.

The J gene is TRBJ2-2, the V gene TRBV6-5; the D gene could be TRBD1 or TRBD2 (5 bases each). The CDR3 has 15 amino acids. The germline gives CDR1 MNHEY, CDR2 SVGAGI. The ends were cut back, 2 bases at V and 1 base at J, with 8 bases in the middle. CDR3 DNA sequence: TGTGCCAGCAGTTACGGAGGACAGAACACCGGGGAGCTGTTTTTT. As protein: CASSYGGQNTGELFF.

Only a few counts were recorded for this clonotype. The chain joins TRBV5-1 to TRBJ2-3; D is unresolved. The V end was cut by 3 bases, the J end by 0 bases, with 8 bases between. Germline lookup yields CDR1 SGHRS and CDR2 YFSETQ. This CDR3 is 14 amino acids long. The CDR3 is CASSYWESTDTQYF. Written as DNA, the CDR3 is TGCGCCAGCAGCTATTGGGAAAGCACAGATACGCAGTATTTT. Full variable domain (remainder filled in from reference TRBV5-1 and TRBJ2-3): KAGVTQTPRYLIKTRGQQVTLSCSPISGHRSVSWYQQTPGQGLQFLFEYFSETQRNKGNFPGRFSGRQFSNSRSEMNVSTLELGDSALYLCASSYWESTDTQYFGPGTRLTVL.

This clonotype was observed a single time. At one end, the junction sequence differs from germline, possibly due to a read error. CDR3 protein: CVSGLGAGPNNEQFF. As DNA, the CDR3 is TGTGTCAGCGGCCTAGGAGCGGGACCGAACAATGAGCAGTTCTTC. This sequence joins TRBV5-4 and TRBJ2-1; 7 bases match TRBD2. Germline V gives CDR1 SGHNT, CDR2 YYREEE (reference sequence). The CDR3 length is 15 residues.

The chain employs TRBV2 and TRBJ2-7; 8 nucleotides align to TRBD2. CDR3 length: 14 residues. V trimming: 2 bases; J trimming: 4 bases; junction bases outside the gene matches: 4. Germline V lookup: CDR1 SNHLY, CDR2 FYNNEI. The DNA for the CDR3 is TGTGCCAGCAGTGAAATAGCGGGAAAGTACGAGCAGTACTTC. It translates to CASSEIAGKYEQYF.

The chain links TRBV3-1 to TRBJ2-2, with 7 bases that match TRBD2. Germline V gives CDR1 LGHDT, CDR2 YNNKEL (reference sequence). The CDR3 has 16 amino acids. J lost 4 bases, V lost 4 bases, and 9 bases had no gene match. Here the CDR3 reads CASSPWGGSATGELFF. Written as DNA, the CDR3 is TGTGCCAGCAGCCCCTGGGGGGGATCCGCCACCGGGGAGCTGTTTTTT.

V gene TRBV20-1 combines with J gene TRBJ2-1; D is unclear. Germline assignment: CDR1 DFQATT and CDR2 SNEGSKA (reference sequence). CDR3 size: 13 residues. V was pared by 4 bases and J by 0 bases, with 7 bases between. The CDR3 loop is CSATQSSYNEQFF. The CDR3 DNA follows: TGCAGTGCTACACAAAGCTCCTACAATGAGCAGTTCTTC.

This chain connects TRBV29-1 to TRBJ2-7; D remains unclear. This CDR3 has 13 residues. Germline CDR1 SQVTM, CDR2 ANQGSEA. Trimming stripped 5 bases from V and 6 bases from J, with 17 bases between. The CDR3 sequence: CSVSGSPVSEQYF. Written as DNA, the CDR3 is TGCAGCGTTAGTGGAAGCCCCGTTAGCGAGCAGTACTTC.

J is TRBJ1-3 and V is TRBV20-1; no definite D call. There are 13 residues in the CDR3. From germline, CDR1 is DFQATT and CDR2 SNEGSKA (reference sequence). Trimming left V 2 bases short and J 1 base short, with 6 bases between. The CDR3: CSARLASGNTIYF. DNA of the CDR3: TGCAGTGCTAGACTAGCTTCTGGAAACACCATATATTTT.

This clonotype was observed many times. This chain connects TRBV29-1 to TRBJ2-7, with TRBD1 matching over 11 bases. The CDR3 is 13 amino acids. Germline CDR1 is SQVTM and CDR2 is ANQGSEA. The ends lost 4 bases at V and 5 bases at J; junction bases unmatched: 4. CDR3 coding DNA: TGCAGCGTTGCCTCGGGACAGGGGGACGAGCAGTACTTC. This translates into CSVASGQGDEQYF.

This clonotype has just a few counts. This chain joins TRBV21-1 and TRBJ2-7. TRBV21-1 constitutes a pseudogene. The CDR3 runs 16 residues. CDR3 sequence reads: CASSKAGVPCHYEQYF. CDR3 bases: TGTGCCAGCAGCAAAGCGGGAGTACCGTGCCACTACGAGCAGTACTTC.